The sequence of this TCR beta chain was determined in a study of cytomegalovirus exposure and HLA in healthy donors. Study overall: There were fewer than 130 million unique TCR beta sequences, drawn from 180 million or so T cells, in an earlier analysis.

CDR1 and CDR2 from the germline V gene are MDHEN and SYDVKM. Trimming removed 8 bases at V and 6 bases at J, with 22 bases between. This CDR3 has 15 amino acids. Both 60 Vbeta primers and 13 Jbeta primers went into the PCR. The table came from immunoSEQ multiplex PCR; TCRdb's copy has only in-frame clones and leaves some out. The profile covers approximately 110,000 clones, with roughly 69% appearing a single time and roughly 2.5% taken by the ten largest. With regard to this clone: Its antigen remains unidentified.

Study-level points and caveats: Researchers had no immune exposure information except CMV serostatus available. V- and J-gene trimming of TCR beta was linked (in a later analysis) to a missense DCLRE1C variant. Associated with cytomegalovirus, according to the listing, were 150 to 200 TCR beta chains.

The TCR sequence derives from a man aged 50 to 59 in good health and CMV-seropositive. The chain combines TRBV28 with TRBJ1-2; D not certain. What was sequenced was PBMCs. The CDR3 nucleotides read TGTGCCAGCGTCCTACTTCGGGAGGGAGGTCATGGCTACACCTTC. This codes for CASVLLREGGHGYTF.